The rows below give T cell receptor beta chains drawn from one sample of a study of shared clonotypes between healthy human individuals. This table comes from immunoSEQ multiplex PCR, and its TCRdb copy is limited to in-frame clones, with some not included. The data contain some 1,900,000 clones, approximately 95% of them seen just once; the ten biggest clones take up 1.2%. Sequencing was performed on naive CD8+ T cells sorted from blood. These receptors originate from a man younger than 30 in good health. CDR3s include the opening cysteine and the closing phenylalanine or tryptophan. The D gene is left open where the match is weak. Only some rows state a clone size, as once, few, many or a class for expanded clones.

abundance | j_gene | v_gene | d_gene | len | CDR3nt | CDR3aa
NA | TRBJ2-5 | TRBV6-5 | NA | 14 | TGTGCCAGCAGTCGGACAGATGCCCAAGAGACCCAGTACTTC | CASSRTDAQETQYF
once | TRBJ2-1 | TRBV10-3 | NA | 14 | TGTGCCATCAGTGAGTCGATCATCGGATTTGAGCAGTTCTTC | CAISESIIGFEQFF
few | TRBJ2-2 | TRBV4-1 | NA | 14 | TGCGCCAGCAGCCAAGAAGCTAGGACCGGGGAGCTGTTTTTT | CASSQEARTGELFF
few | TRBJ2-7 | TRBV4-1 | NA | 14 | TGCGCCAGCAGCCAAGAAGAGGGGGCCTACGAGCAGTACTTC | CASSQEEGAYEQYF
NA | TRBJ2-7 | TRBV7-9 | TRBD2 | 14 | TGTGCCAGCAGCTTAGTAGCGGGGGGTGGCGAGCAGTACTTC | CASSLVAGGGEQYF
once | TRBJ2-3 | TRBV28 | NA | 14 | TGTGCCAGCAGTTTAGACGGAAGCACAGATACGCAGTATTTT | CASSLDGSTDTQYF
NA | TRBJ1-4 | TRBV5-1 | TRBD1 | 15 | TGCGCCAGCAGCTCGGACAGGAACGCTAATGAAAAACTGTTTTTT | CASSSDRNANEKLFF
NA | TRBJ2-7 | TRBV29-1 | NA | 14 | TGCAGCGTTAGACAAGCCAAGAGGGGCTACGAGCAGTACTTC | CSVRQAKRGYEQYF
NA | TRBJ1-4 | TRBV9 | NA | 15 | TGTGCCAGCAGCGTAGAGGGGTCCACTAATGAAAAACTGTTTTTT | CASSVEGSTNEKLFF
NA | TRBJ2-5 | TRBV5-1 | TRBD2 | 17 | TGCGCCAGCAGCTCCGGACTAGCGGGGGGATTACAAGAGACCCAGTACTTC | CASSSGLAGGLQETQYF
NA | TRBJ2-3 | TRBV28 | NA | 19 | TGTGCCAGCAGTTCCTACCTTACCTCGTCGGGGTACGGCACAGATACGCAGTATTTT | CASSSYLTSSGYGTDTQYF
NA | TRBJ2-7 | TRBV27 | TRBD1 | 15 | TGTGCCAGCAGGCTCGGAGGACAGGGAGTGGACGAGCAGTACTTC | CASRLGGQGVDEQYF
NA | TRBJ2-1 | TRBV29-1 | NA | 13 | TGCAGCGTTGTAATTGGGGGGAACAATGAGCAGTTCTTC | CSVVIGGNNEQFF
once | TRBJ1-1 | TRBV28 | NA | 14 | TGTGCCAGCAGTTTATTAGGTGAGAACACTGAAGCTTTCTTT | CASSLLGENTEAFF
NA | TRBJ2-1 | TRBV10-3 | TRBD2 | 12 | TGTGCCATCGAGCGGGAGAATGGTGAGCAGTTCTTC | CAIERENGEQFF
NA | TRBJ1-6 | TRBV28 | NA | 14 | TGTGCCAGCAGTTTTAGGTTATTTAATTCACCCCTCCACTTT | CASSFRLFNSPLHF
NA | TRBJ1-1 | TRBV4-1 | NA | 15 | TGCGCCAGCAGCCCCTATGGCGGGGACGCCACTGAAGCTTTCTTT | CASSPYGGDATEAFF
NA | TRBJ2-1 | TRBV7-9 | NA | 17 | TGTGCCAGCAGCTTAGATCTTGGCTTATTAGGTAACAATGAGCAGTTCTTC | CASSLDLGLLGNNEQFF
NA | TRBJ1-4 | TRBV13 | NA | 12 | TGTGCCAGTGGACAGTTTAATGAAAAACTGTTTTTT | CASGQFNEKLFF
NA | TRBJ2-1 | TRBV27 | NA | 14 | TGTGCCAGCAGTTTAACGAACCGAGCGAATGAGCAGTTCTTC | CASSLTNRANEQFF
NA | TRBJ1-5 | TRBV19 | NA | 12 | TGTGCCAGTAGTATCCGGTATCAGCCCCAGCATTTT | CASSIRYQPQHF
NA | TRBJ2-5 | TRBV2 | TRBD2 | 18 | TGTGCCAGCAGTGAAGCGAATCGGTGGGGCGGGAGGGGAGAGACCCAGTACTTC | CASSEANRWGGRGETQYF
NA | TRBJ1-5 | TRBV27 | TRBD1 | 17 | TGTGCCAGCAGTTCAGGACAGGGGTCGGCCGTAGATCAGCCCCAGCATTTT | CASSSGQGSAVDQPQHF
once | TRBJ2-5 | TRBV7-6 | TRBD2 | 15 | TGTGCCAGCAGCCCCGGACTAGCCCCCCAAGAGACCCAGTACTTC | CASSPGLAPQETQYF
NA | TRBJ2-2 | TRBV7-2 | TRBD2 | 18 | TGTGCCAGCAGCTACGCGGGTGTGGGACTAGCGTTCACCGGGGAGCTGTTTTTT | CASSYAGVGLAFTGELFF
NA | TRBJ2-4 | TRBV7-9 | NA | 16 | TGTGCCAGCAGCTCCTCAGGGTTGTTGGCCAAAAACATTCAGTACTTC | CASSSSGLLAKNIQYF
NA | TRBJ2-1 | TRBV11-3 | NA | 14 | TGTGCCAGCAGTCCGGGGCGCGACTACAATGAGCAGTTCTTC | CASSPGRDYNEQFF
NA | TRBJ2-3 | TRBV7-8 | TRBD2 | 15 | TGTGCCAGCAGCGAAGGGAGGGCTTACACAGATACGCAGTATTTT | CASSEGRAYTDTQYF
NA | TRBJ1-1 | TRBV7-8 | NA | 15 | TGTGCCAGCAGCGGAGAGGCAGCAAGCTTCCCAGAAGCTTTCTTT | CASSGEAASFPEAFF
NA | TRBJ2-3 | TRBV2 | TRBD2 | 18 | TGTGCCGGCACCGGGACTAGCGGGATGGCACTTTCCACAGATACGCAGTATTTT | CAGTGTSGMALSTDTQYF
NA | TRBJ2-5 | TRBV7-9 | NA | 14 | TGTGCCAGCAGCTCCCCGAGGGTGCGAGAGACCCAGTACTTC | CASSSPRVRETQYF
NA | TRBJ2-7 | TRBV27 | NA | 15 | TGTGCCAGCAGCCCCGATCGGGCCTCCGGGAGCGAGCAGTACTTC | CASSPDRASGSEQYF
NA | TRBJ1-3 | TRBV14 | NA | 16 | TGTGCCAGCAGCCAAGATCGAGAAGGGACGGCAAACACCATATATTTT | CASSQDREGTANTIYF
NA | TRBJ2-5 | TRBV5-8 | TRBD2 | 16 | TGTGCCAGCAGCTTGCTAGCGGGAGGTCCTGGGGAGACCCAGTACTTC | CASSLLAGGPGETQYF
NA | TRBJ2-7 | TRBV5-6 | TRBD1 | 13 | TGTGCCAGCAGCACGGGACAGCTGGGCGAGCAGTACTTC | CASSTGQLGEQYF
NA | TRBJ2-3 | TRBV6-1 | NA | 15 | TGTGCCAGCAGCCCCATTCGGGGGCCGGGAGATACGCAGTATTTT | CASSPIRGPGDTQYF
NA | TRBJ1-1 | TRBV11-2 | TRBD1 | 13 | TGTGCCAGCAGCTTACTAGGGGGCCCTGAAGCTTTCTTT | CASSLLGGPEAFF
few | TRBJ2-4 | TRBV5-6 | NA | 13 | TGTGCCAGCAGCGCCTACACGGGGAACATTCAGTACTTC | CASSAYTGNIQYF
NA | TRBJ2-3 | TRBV30 | NA | 17 | TGTGCCTGGAGTGTCTTAGACTTCAAGCCTAGCACAGATACGCAGTATTTT | CAWSVLDFKPSTDTQYF
NA | TRBJ2-1 | TRBV2 | NA | 17 | TGTGCCAGCAGTGAAGCGGGGCTAGCTTCAACCTACAATGAGCAGTTCTTC | CASSEAGLASTYNEQFF
NA | TRBJ1-1 | TRBV29-1 | TRBD1 | 15 | TGCAGCGTTGGAACAGGGGGCACTTGGAATACTGAAGCTTTCTTT | CSVGTGGTWNTEAFF
NA | TRBJ2-1 | TRBV9 | NA | 14 | TGTGCCAGCAGCGTAGGACTAGGGGTGGATGAGCAGTTCTTC | CASSVGLGVDEQFF
NA | TRBJ2-1 | TRBV27 | TRBD2 | 16 | TGTGCCAGCAGACCTATAGCGGGAGTAATAAGCAATGAGCAGTTCTTC | CASRPIAGVISNEQFF
NA | TRBJ2-3 | TRBV30 | NA | 11 | TGTGCCTGGAGTGTATCGGATACGCAGTATTTT | CAWSVSDTQYF
NA | TRBJ2-7 | TRBV11-2 | NA | 14 | TGTGCCAGCAGCTTTCCGGAGGGGGCTAGGGAGCAGTACTTC | CASSFPEGAREQYF
NA | TRBJ2-7 | TRBV13 | NA | 13 | TGTGCCAGCAGCTTAGGGGACAGTTACGAGCAGTACTTC | CASSLGDSYEQYF
NA | TRBJ1-2 | TRBV4-3 | TRBD1 | 15 | TGCGCCAGCAGCCAAGATCGGGACAGGGGGCAGGGCTACACCTTC | CASSQDRDRGQGYTF
once | TRBJ2-5 | TRBV7-9 | NA | 13 | TGTGCCAGCAGCAAGACAGTGGTCGAGACCCAGTACTTC | CASSKTVVETQYF
NA | TRBJ2-1 | TRBV5-1 | TRBD2 | 17 | TGCGCCAGCAGCCCCGGACTAGCGGGAGACAGGTACAATGAGCAGTTCTTC | CASSPGLAGDRYNEQFF
once | TRBJ2-3 | TRBV2 | TRBD1 | 20 | TGTGCCAGCAGCGGCGGGACAGGGGGCTGGGTAGCGGGCTTCACAGATACGCAGTATTTT | CASSGGTGGWVAGFTDTQYF
NA | TRBJ2-7 | TRBV6-5 | NA | 14 | TGTGCCAGCAGTGCCCCCGGGGAGCCCTACGAGCAGTACTTC | CASSAPGEPYEQYF
NA | TRBJ2-5 | TRBV27 | TRBD2 | 16 | TGTGCCAGCAGGCCTATAGCGGGGGGGTCCGTAGAGACCCAGTACTTC | CASRPIAGGSVETQYF
NA | TRBJ1-2 | TRBV5-4 | NA | 14 | TGTGCCAGCAGCGCGGATGGAGCAGGTCGGGGCTACACCTTC | CASSADGAGRGYTF
NA | TRBJ2-1 | TRBV4-3 | TRBD2 | 15 | TGCGCCAGCAGCGATGGGACTAGCGGTTACAATGAGCAGTTCTTC | CASSDGTSGYNEQFF
NA | TRBJ1-6 | TRBV7-8 | NA | 15 | TGTGCCAGCAGCGAGGACAGTCCCTATAATTCACCCCTCCACTTT | CASSEDSPYNSPLHF